The subject of this entry is one T cell receptor (beta chain). The junction shows a germline mismatch at one end, possibly a read error. Vbeta (60) and Jbeta (13) primers were used in the PCR. The method was immunoSEQ multiplex PCR; TCRdb's version includes in-frame clones alone and lacks a portion of them. Of about 100,000 clones in the sample, about 80% are singletons; the top ten hold about 5.4%. These data are taken from a study of cytomegalovirus exposure and HLA in healthy donors. The specimen was PBMCs. The source of this sequence is a woman younger than 35 in good health and CMV-seropositive.

The CDR3, as DNA: TGCGCCAGCAGCTTGCAGGGACTAGCGATGGTCTTC. This encodes CASSLQGLAMVF. The chain combines TRBV5-1 with TRBJ2-1, with 10 bases identical to TRBD2. Germline values: CDR1 SGHRS, CDR2 YFSETQ. The CDR3 contains 12 residues.